A single sample is the source of the 10 T cell receptor beta chains below, sequenced in a study of T cell changes during pregnancy in multiple sclerosis. The assay was immunoSEQ multiplex PCR, and TCRdb's table has in-frame clones only and misses some. The sample holds 20,000 to 25,000 clones, approximately 90% seen once. Material: CD8+ T cells from peripheral blood mononuclear cells, obtained in the first trimester of pregnancy. The source of these receptors is a female donor with multiple sclerosis, enrolled in a pregnancy study.

This rearrangement joins TRBV27 to TRBJ1-1; 7 positions match TRBD1. V shed 10 bases and J 5 bases; nucleotides not matched to a gene: 10. The CDR3 has 13 residues. The germline V gene encodes CDR1 MNHEY and CDR2 SMNVEV (reference sequence). The CDR3 DNA reads TGTGCCACCTCGACAGGGTTGTGGACTGAAGCTTTCTTT. Residues: CATSTGLWTEAFF.

V gene TRBV7-9 combines with J gene TRBJ2-7, with TRBD2 identical over 14 bases. Germline CDR1 is SEHNR and CDR2 is FQNEAQ (reference sequence). This CDR3 is 13 amino acids long. Trimming took 5 bases from V and 9 from J; bases not matched to a gene: 3. The CDR3 DNA reads as TGTGCCAGCAGCGGGACTAGCGGGAGTTGGCAGTACTTC. The encoded protein is CASSGTSGSWQYF.

This rearrangement joins TRBV7-9 to TRBJ2-2, with TRBD1 as a possible D gene (5 bases). The germline V gene has CDR1 SEHNR and CDR2 FQNEAQ (reference sequence). The CDR3 is 14 residues long. The V end was cut by 3 bases, the J end by 5 bases, with 10 bases between. The CDR3 region is CASSFFRGTGELFF. Written as DNA, the CDR3 is TGTGCCAGCAGCTTCTTTAGGGGAACCGGGGAGCTGTTTTTT.

The V gene is TRBV4-2, the J gene TRBJ2-2; 9 bases map to TRBD2. Trimming at V came to 1 base and at J to 3 bases, leaving 0 bases not matched to a gene. Germline CDR1 reads LGHNA; CDR2 reads YNFKEQ. The CDR3 extends over 15 amino acids. Here the CDR3 DNA reads TGTGCCAGCAGCCAAGGGACTAGCGACACCGGGGAGCTGTTTTTT. Protein: CASSQGTSDTGELFF.

The chain combines TRBV27 with TRBJ2-7, with 10 bases that match TRBD2. Germline lookup yields CDR1 MNHEY and CDR2 SMNVEV (reference sequence). J gave up 3 bases and V 5 bases, and 4 bases lay outside the gene matches. The CDR3 length is 14 residues. The CDR3 sequence is CASSLGLADYEQYF. CDR3 DNA: TGTGCCAGCAGTCTAGGACTAGCGGACTACGAGCAGTACTTC.

The V gene is TRBV19, the J gene TRBJ2-7; TRBD2 matches at 10 bases. This CDR3 is built from 14 residues. Germline loops: CDR1 LNHDA, CDR2 SQIVND (reference sequence). V was pared by 5 bases and J by 4 bases, with 5 bases of the junction left unmatched. In nucleotides, the CDR3 is TGTGCCAGTAGTCCTAGCGGGAGTAGATACGAGCAGTACTTC. Residues: CASSPSGSRYEQYF. Combining the CDR3 with reference TRBV19 and TRBJ2-7 gives the whole variable domain DGGITQSPKYLFRKEGQNVTLSCEQNLNHDAMYWYRQDPGQGLRLIYYSQIVNDFQKGDIAEGYSVSREKKESFPLTVTSAQKNPTAFYLCASSPSGSRYEQYFGPGTRLTVT.

The V and J genes are TRBV30 and TRBJ1-5; D remains unclear. V shed 0 bases and J shed 2 bases, with 8 bases lying between them. CDR3 length: 14 amino acids. The V gene's germline CDR1 is GTSNPN and CDR2 SVGIG (reference sequence). The CDR3 is CAWSVGQGNQPQHF. The DNA of the CDR3 is TGTGCCTGGAGTGTAGGTCAGGGCAATCAGCCCCAGCATTTT.

This clone was recorded once. This chain connects TRBV27 to TRBJ2-7, with 7 nucleotides matching TRBD1. The CDR3 has 15 amino acids. The germline CDR1 and CDR2 sequences are MNHEY and SMNVEV (reference sequence). Unmatched junction bases numbered 10, after V lost 5 bases and J lost 3 bases. CDR3 sequence: CASSPHRDRLYEQYF. The CDR3 coding sequence is TGTGCCAGCAGTCCGCACCGGGACAGACTCTACGAGCAGTACTTC.

This rearrangement joins TRBV4-3 to TRBJ2-2; D unclear. This CDR3 contains 14 residues. Trimming pared 8 bases from V and 2 bases from J, leaving 12 bases between. From germline, CDR1 is LGHNA and CDR2 YSLEER. CDR3 sequence (DNA): TGCGCCAGCGGGCCCGGCCCAAACACCGGGGAGCTGTTTTTT. Amino acid sequence: CASGPGPNTGELFF.

The V and J genes are TRBV5-1 and TRBJ2-4; 7 nucleotides agree with TRBD2. Trimming took 4 bases from V and 9 from J; bases not matched to a gene: 10. The CDR3 covers 14 residues. Germline V gene data show CDR1 as SGHRS and CDR2 as YFSETQ. CDR3 nucleotide sequence: TGCGCCAGCAGCCCTTACAGCGGGGAGACCATTCAGTACTTC. It encodes CASSPYSGETIQYF. The full variable domain, rest sourced from reference TRBV5-1 and TRBJ2-4, is KAGVTQTPRYLIKTRGQQVTLSCSPISGHRSVSWYQQTPGQGLQFLFEYFSETQRNKGNFPGRFSGRQFSNSRSEMNVSTLELGDSALYLCASSPYSGETIQYFGAGTRLSVL.